A single sample is the source of the 23 T cell receptor beta chains below, sequenced in a study of blood T cell repertoires in COVID-19. The data were produced by immunoSEQ multiplex PCR, yet TCRdb's version contains in-frame clones alone and is incomplete. The sample records some 290,000 clones, less than 90% being singletons. Sequences were obtained from peripheral blood. These receptors were collected from a man aged 60 to 69 who had recovered from COVID-19.

J is TRBJ2-5 and V is TRBV11-2; 8 bases match TRBD1. CDR1 is SGHAT and CDR2 is FQNNGV in the germline V gene. V trimming: 5 bases; J trimming: 5 bases; junction bases outside the gene matches: 10. The CDR3 has 15 residues. DNA of the CDR3: TGTGCCAGCAGCCAGAGGACAGGGAATAGGGAGACCCAGTACTTC. Translation gives CASSQRTGNRETQYF. Complete variable domain (other parts from reference TRBV11-2 and TRBJ2-5): EAGVAQSPRYKIIEKRQSVAFWCNPISGHATLYWYQQILGQGPKLLIQFQNNGVVDDSQLPKDRFSAERLKGVDSTLKIQPAKLEDSAVYLCASSQRTGNRETQYFGPGTRLLVL.

The gene calls are TRBV27 and TRBJ1-6; tentatively, D is TRBD1 (6 bases). Germline values: CDR1 MNHEY, CDR2 SMNVEV (reference sequence). V lost 5 bases, J lost 9 bases, and 14 bases lay in between. The CDR3 is 14 residues long. Here the CDR3 DNA reads TGTGCCAGCAGTCCACGGGGGGGGGCTTCACCCCTCCACTTT. Translated, it gives CASSPRGGASPLHF.

The V and J genes are TRBV18 and TRBJ1-5, with a weak D call TRBD1 (5 bases). The CDR3 runs 13 residues. Germline lookup yields CDR1 KGHSH and CDR2 LQKENI. Trimming left V 5 bases short and J 7 bases short, with 12 bases between. The CDR3 protein is CASSTGVGQPQHF. The CDR3 nucleotides read TGTGCCAGCTCAACAGGAGTCGGCCAGCCCCAGCATTTT.

The rearrangement joins TRBV27 to TRBJ2-7; 10 nucleotides line up with TRBD2. The CDR3 loop spans 15 amino acids. V lost 3 bases and J lost 5; bases outside the gene matches: 7. Per germline, CDR1 MNHEY and CDR2 SMNVEV (reference sequence). The CDR3 sequence is CASSLKPGLANEQYF. The CDR3, as DNA: TGTGCCAGCAGTTTGAAACCGGGACTAGCGAACGAGCAGTACTTC.

This chain links TRBV7-6 with TRBJ2-3, with a weak D call TRBD2 (6 bases). This CDR3 comprises 17 residues. V lost 1 base, J lost 0 bases, and 14 bases lay in between. Germline V CDR1 and CDR2: SGHVS, FNYEAQ. CDR3: CASSLGPRLGSTDTQYF. In DNA form, the CDR3 reads TGTGCCAGCAGCTTAGGGCCCAGACTAGGTAGCACAGATACGCAGTATTTT.

Only one count was recorded for this clone. This chain uses TRBV27 with TRBJ1-1; 7 nucleotides match TRBD1. This CDR3 contains 14 residues. The V and J ends lost 6 bases and 4 bases, in that order; junction bases with no gene match: 8. Germline V gene lookup returns CDR1 MNHEY and CDR2 SMNVEV (reference sequence). The CDR3 nucleotides read TGTGCCAGCAGCGAGACAGGGCGTCGCACTGAAGCTTTCTTT. The encoded protein is CASSETGRRTEAFF.

The chain is built from TRBV6-5 and TRBJ2-7, with a possible D match to TRBD1 (6 bases). Trimming shortened V by 5 bases and J by 0 bases, and 11 bases separated the two germline ends. The CDR3 totals 14 residues. Germline V gene lookup returns CDR1 MNHEY and CDR2 SVGAGI. The CDR3 loop reads CASSKGHSSYEQYF. In nucleotides, the CDR3 is TGTGCCAGCAGTAAGGGACATAGCTCCTACGAGCAGTACTTC.

The chain carries TRBV5-6 and TRBJ1-3, with 8 positions matching TRBD1. The CDR3 is 15 residues long. The J segment lost 2 bases and the V segment lost 3 bases, leaving 4 bases of the junction unmatched. Germline CDR1 SGHDT, CDR2 YYEEEE. The DNA of the CDR3 is TGTGCCAGCAGCTCAGACAGGGGTACTGGAAACACCATATATTTT. Protein product: CASSSDRGTGNTIYF.

The chain couples TRBV7-2 to TRBJ2-3, with 11 bases matching TRBD1. This CDR3 has 17 residues. Germline loops: CDR1 SGHTA, CDR2 FQGNSA. With 1 base clipped from V and 0 bases from J, the junction kept 3 bases outside the gene matches. Here the CDR3 DNA reads TGTGCCAGCAGCTTAGTTGGGACAGGGGGAAGCACAGATACGCAGTATTTT. It encodes CASSLVGTGGSTDTQYF.

This chain connects TRBV9 to TRBJ2-1; D possibly corresponds to TRBD1 (6 bases). V lost 4 bases to trimming and J lost 4 bases, with 12 bases between them. Germline CDR1 reads SGDLS; CDR2 reads YYNGEE. CDR3 length: 14 amino acids. This CDR3 is CASSTPGQYNEQFF. In nucleotides, the CDR3 is TGTGCCAGCAGCACGCCCGGACAGTACAATGAGCAGTTCTTC.

The chain has TRBV10-1 and TRBJ1-6; a possible D gene is TRBD1 (6 bases). CDR1 is WNHNN, CDR2 SYGVQD, per germline (reference sequence). Trimming pared 6 bases from V and 6 bases from J, leaving 24 bases between. The CDR3 consists of 18 residues. CDR3 sequence reads: CASRGELGAQAPNSPLHF. The CDR3 region has the DNA TGCGCCAGCAGAGGGGAATTGGGGGCCCAAGCTCCTAATTCACCCCTCCACTTT.

The table lists this clone with a count of one. This sequence joins TRBV29-1 and TRBJ2-5; 7 bases are a match to TRBD2. The germline V gene encodes CDR1 SQVTM and CDR2 ANQGSEA. Trimming cost V 0 bases and J 5 bases; bases outside gene matches: 9. The CDR3 is 15 amino acids. The chain's CDR3 is CSVEEGAGPGETQYF. CDR3 DNA sequence: TGCAGCGTTGAAGAGGGAGCGGGGCCGGGGGAGACCCAGTACTTC.

The rearrangement links TRBV7-2 to TRBJ2-1; a weak D match, TRBD1 (6 bases). The CDR3 length is 14 residues. Between the trimmed V and J ends, which lost 2 bases and 10 bases, there was a span of 15 bases. Germline loops: CDR1 SGHTA, CDR2 FQGNSA. CDR3 region: CASSLTPGVGEQFF. DNA of the CDR3: TGTGCCAGCAGCTTAACCCCAGGGGTTGGGGAGCAGTTCTTC.

Ten or more counts support this clone. The V call is TRBV3-1 (or the pseudogene TRBV3-2), the J call TRBJ1-4; unclear D gene. V lost 1 base, J lost 3 bases, and 9 bases lay in between. The germline CDR1 and CDR2 sequences are LGHDT and YNNKEL (reference sequence). The CDR3 is 15 amino acids. The CDR3 DNA reads TGTGCCAGCAGCCAAGCTTGGCTGGCTAATGAAAAACTGTTTTTT. Its translation is CASSQAWLANEKLFF.

The CDR3 bases are TGTGCTAGTGGTTTGGTCGGGGGGAGCACAGATACGCAGTATTTT. Amino acid sequence: CASGLVGGSTDTQYF. The chain couples TRBV12-5 to TRBJ2-3, with TRBD2 matching over 7 bases. Per germline, CDR1 LGHNT and CDR2 FRNRAP. The CDR3 extends over 15 amino acids. V trimming: 0 bases; J trimming: 0 bases; junction bases outside the gene matches: 0.

The chain has TRBV5-1 and TRBJ2-2, with 8 nucleotides matching TRBD2. The germline V gene encodes CDR1 SGHRS and CDR2 YFSETQ. V was pared by 4 bases and J by 3 bases, with 8 bases of the junction left unmatched. CDR3 length: 16 residues. DNA for the CDR3: TGCGCCAGCAGCCCAGGACTAGCTTGGGACACCGGGGAGCTGTTTTTT. It yields the protein CASSPGLAWDTGELFF.

The chain combines TRBV11-3 with TRBJ1-5; TRBD1 matches 7 bases. The CDR3 spans 16 residues. With V trimmed by 11 bases and J by 0 bases, 13 bases remained unmatched. Germline V CDR1 and CDR2: SGHNT, YENEEA. As DNA, the CDR3 is TGTGCCCCTCCCCAAACAGGGGATTATAGCAATCAGCCCCAGCATTTT. It codes for CAPPQTGDYSNQPQHF.

The rearrangement links TRBV7-3 to TRBJ2-7; TRBD2 aligns across 11 bases. The germline V gene has CDR1 SGHTA and CDR2 FQGTGA. CDR3 length equals 15 residues. Losses at the gene ends were 5 bases for V and 2 bases for J; bases not matched to a gene: 5. The CDR3 nucleotides read TGTGCCAGCAGCCTAGGGACTAGCGGAACCTACGAGCAGTACTTC. It translates to CASSLGTSGTYEQYF.

This sequence joins TRBV29-1 and TRBJ1-2; D is ambiguous. The CDR3 spans 11 residues. Germline loops: CDR1 SQVTM, CDR2 ANQGSEA. V lost 3 bases to trimming and J lost 7 bases, with 9 bases between them. The CDR3 DNA is TGCAGCGTTGAGAGTTTTCCTGGCTACACCTTC. Amino acid sequence: CSVESFPGYTF.

This clone was detected once. The gene calls are TRBV5-1 and TRBJ1-1; D unresolved. The CDR3 sequence is 15 residues long. Looked up from germline, CDR1 is SGHRS and CDR2 is YFSETQ. V lost 4 bases and J lost 5, with 18 bases in between. In nucleotides, the CDR3 is TGCGCCAGCAGCCGGGGAGAGGACCCACCGACTGAAGCTTTCTTT. It encodes CASSRGEDPPTEAFF.

The J gene is TRBJ2-7, the V gene TRBV2; TRBD2 matches at 12 bases. The trim removed 6 bases at V and 2 bases at J, leaving 5 bases unmatched. CDR3 length: 15 residues. Germline lookup yields CDR1 SNHLY and CDR2 FYNNEI. The CDR3 coding sequence is TGTGCCAGCAGAAACCTAGCGGGAGGGCCCTACGAGCAGTACTTC. Protein: CASRNLAGGPYEQYF.

The table lists this clone with many counts. The chain recombines TRBV28 with TRBJ2-7; D is perhaps TRBD1 (5 bases). Germline V gives CDR1 MDHEN, CDR2 SYDVKM. Trimming removed 5 bases at V and 0 bases at J, with 14 bases between. This CDR3 has 15 amino acids. This CDR3 reads CASSTQVVSSYEQYF. In DNA, the CDR3 is TGTGCCAGCAGTACACAGGTTGTGAGCTCCTACGAGCAGTACTTC.

The rearrangement uses TRBV2 and TRBJ1-6, with D uncertain. V lost 4 bases and J 10 bases, leaving 23 bases between the germline ends. CDR1 SNHLY and CDR2 FYNNEI come from the germline V gene. The CDR3 loop spans 17 amino acids. The CDR3 coding sequence is TGTGCCAGCAGTGGGACCTGGGCCGGAGCCGGGAACTCACCCCTCCACTTT. Translating it yields CASSGTWAGAGNSPLHF.